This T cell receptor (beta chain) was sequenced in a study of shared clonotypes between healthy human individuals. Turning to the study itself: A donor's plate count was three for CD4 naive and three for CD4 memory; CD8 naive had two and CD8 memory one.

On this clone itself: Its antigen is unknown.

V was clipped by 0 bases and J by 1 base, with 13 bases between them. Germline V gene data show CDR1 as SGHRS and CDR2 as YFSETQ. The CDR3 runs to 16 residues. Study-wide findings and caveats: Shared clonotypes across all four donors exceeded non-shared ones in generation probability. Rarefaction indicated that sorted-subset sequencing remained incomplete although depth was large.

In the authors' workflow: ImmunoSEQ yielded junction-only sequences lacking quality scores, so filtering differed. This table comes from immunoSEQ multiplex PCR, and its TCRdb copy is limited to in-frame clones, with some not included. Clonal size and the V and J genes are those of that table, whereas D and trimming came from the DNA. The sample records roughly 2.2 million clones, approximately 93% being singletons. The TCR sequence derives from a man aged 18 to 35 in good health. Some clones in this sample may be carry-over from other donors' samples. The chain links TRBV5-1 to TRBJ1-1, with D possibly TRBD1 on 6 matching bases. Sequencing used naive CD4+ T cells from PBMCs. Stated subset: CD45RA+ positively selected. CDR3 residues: CASSLGTALRNTEAFF. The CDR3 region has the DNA TGCGCCAGCAGCTTGGGGACAGCCCTACGGAACACTGAAGCTTTCTTT.